A single TCR beta chain is shown here with its context. Participants came from roughly 24 US areas, aged roughly 18 to 95 years. Cohort placement rested on clinical history that participants reported themselves. The sample is drawn from a study of blood T cell repertoires in COVID-19. Source study methods: Using reference gene primer amplification, nucleated cell counts were estimated. Assay used: immunoSEQ multiplex PCR; TCRdb lists only in-frame clones, some missing. The V and J calls and clone size come from that table; D and trimming were worked out from the DNA. The table lists some 400,000 clones, approximately 90% of them singletons. Unmatched junction bases numbered 7, after V lost 2 bases and J lost 16 bases. The germline CDR1 and CDR2 sequences are WNHNN and SYGVQD (reference sequence). CDR3 length equals 13 residues.

The material sequenced was PBMCs or T cells enriched from blood (not recorded which). The rearrangement links TRBV10-1 to TRBJ2-1, with 11 bases lining up with TRBD2. The receptor was isolated from a woman in her 40s who had been exposed to COVID-19. The CDR3 sequence: CASSEISSGRLFF. For the CDR3, the DNA is TGCGCCAGCAGTGAGATTTCTAGCGGGAGGCTTTTCTTC.